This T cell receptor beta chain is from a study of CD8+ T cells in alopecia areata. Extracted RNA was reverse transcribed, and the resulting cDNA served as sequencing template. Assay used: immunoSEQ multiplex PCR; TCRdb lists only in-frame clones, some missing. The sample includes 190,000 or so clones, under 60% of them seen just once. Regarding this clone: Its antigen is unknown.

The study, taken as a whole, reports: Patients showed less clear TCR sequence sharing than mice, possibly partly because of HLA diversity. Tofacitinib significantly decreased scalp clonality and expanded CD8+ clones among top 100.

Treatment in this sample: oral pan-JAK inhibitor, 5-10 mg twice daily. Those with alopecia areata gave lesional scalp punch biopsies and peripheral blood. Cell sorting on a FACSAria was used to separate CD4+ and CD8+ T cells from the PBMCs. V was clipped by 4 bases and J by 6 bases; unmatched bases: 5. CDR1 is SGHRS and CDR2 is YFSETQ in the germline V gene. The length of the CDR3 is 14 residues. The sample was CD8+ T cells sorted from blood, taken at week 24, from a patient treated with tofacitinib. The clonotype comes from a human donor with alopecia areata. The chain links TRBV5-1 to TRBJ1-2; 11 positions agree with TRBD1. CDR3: CASSPWGQGDGYTF. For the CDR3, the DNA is TGCGCCAGCAGCCCGTGGGGACAGGGGGATGGCTACACCTTC.